This T cell receptor beta chain appears in the sequencing data of a study of cytomegalovirus exposure and HLA in healthy donors. Study-level points and caveats: A previous analysis found most TCR beta V segments productive roughly 87% or roughly 30% of the time. V- and J-gene trimming of TCR beta was linked (in a later analysis) to a missense DCLRE1C variant. A classifier reportedly called cytomegalovirus status with high sensitivity and specificity. Sequencing likely caused a cluster of highly shared sequence variants.

Researchers ran the PCR with 60 Vbeta and 13 Jbeta primers. Sequenced by immunoSEQ multiplex PCR; TCRdb stores in-frame clones only, minus some. The sample records roughly 160,000 clones, around 80% being singletons. As for this clone: Its antigen is undetermined.

Trimming took 4 bases from V and 3 from J; bases not matched to a gene: 3. The CDR3 totals 15 residues. Germline V gene sequence: CDR1 LNHDA, CDR2 SQIVND (reference sequence). This sequence originates from a woman aged 45-60 years in good health and CMV-seropositive. The sequencing input was PBMCs. This chain uses TRBV19 with TRBJ1-5; 10 bases are shared with TRBD1. The DNA of the CDR3 is TGTGCCAGTAGTAGGGGGACAGGGGTCAATCAGCCCCAGCATTTT. Amino acids: CASSRGTGVNQPQHF.